A single sample gave rise to the 11 T cell receptor beta chains below, sequenced in a study of spatial heterogeneity in lung cancer. TCRdb fed the 5' RACE reads into MiXCR, producing one record per CDR3 protein. Of roughly 72,000 distinct CDR3 sequences in the sample, about 9.5% were seen once. Described time point: blood at routine non-recurrence follow-up after resection. Sequences were derived from PBMCs, sampled at follow-up. These receptors were collected from a female donor with early-stage non-small cell lung cancer.

This clonotype was seen ten or more times. The V gene is TRBV30, the J gene TRBJ1-2; possible D gene TRBD1, 6 bases. V was shortened by 2 bases and J by 8 bases, with 15 bases between the two germline ends. CDR1 and CDR2 from the germline V gene are GTSNPN and SVGIG (reference sequence). The CDR3 is 13 amino acids. CDR3 loop: CAWSFQGFSGYTF. As DNA, the CDR3 is TGTGCCTGGAGTTTCCAGGGGTTCAGCGGCTACACCTTC. Full variable domain (outside the CDR3, taken from reference TRBV30 and TRBJ1-2): SQTIHQWPATLVQPVGSPLSLECTVEGTSNPNLYWYRQAAGRGLQLLFYSVGIGQISSEVPQNLSASRPQDRQFILSSKKLLLSDSGFYLCAWSFQGFSGYTFGSGTRLTVV.

V is TRBV20-1 and J is TRBJ2-5; 7 bases agree with TRBD1. Germline CDR1 reads DFQATT; CDR2 reads SNEGSKA (reference sequence). J was trimmed by 5 bases and V by 5 bases; bases with no gene match: 5. The CDR3 consists of 12 residues. The CDR3 DNA follows: TGCAGTGCTCGGGACAGAGGGGAGACCCAGTACTTC. Its translation is CSARDRGETQYF.

The chain joins TRBV29-1 to TRBJ1-1, with 9 bases that match TRBD1. V lost 7 bases, J lost 4 bases, and 10 bases stayed unmatched. The CDR3 is 14 amino acids. Germline V lookup: CDR1 SQVTM, CDR2 ANQGSEA. The CDR3 coding sequence is TGCAGCGCCAAGACCACGGACAGGGGCACTGAAGCTTTCTTT. Protein product: CSAKTTDRGTEAFF.

The chain recombines TRBV6-5 with TRBJ2-5; D remains unclear. Deletions cut 5 bases from V and 3 bases from J, with 10 bases between. Per the germline V gene, CDR1 is MNHEY and CDR2 is SVGAGI. This CDR3 is 13 amino acids long. This CDR3 is CASSPGFEETQYF. The CDR3 bases are TGTGCCAGCAGTCCCGGGTTCGAAGAGACCCAGTACTTC.

This clonotype was recorded at least ten times. V and J are TRBV13 and TRBJ1-4; maybe TRBD1 (5 bases). Germline assignment: CDR1 PRHDT and CDR2 FYEKMQ (reference sequence). Trimming shortened V by 4 bases and J by 6 bases, and 15 bases separated the two germline ends. CDR3 length: 15 amino acids. As DNA, the CDR3 is TGTGCCAGCAGCTCCTCAGGGAGGGTCGATGAAAAACTGTTTTTT. Its translation is CASSSSGRVDEKLFF.

This clonotype was observed at least ten times. For the CDR3, the DNA is TGTGCCAGCAGTGAATACAACTTCGCGAACACCGGGGAGCTGTTTTTT. The encoded protein is CASSEYNFANTGELFF. The chain joins TRBV6-1 to TRBJ2-2; D ambiguous. The CDR3 spans 16 residues. Trimming removed 2 bases from V and 0 bases from J, with 10 bases in between. The germline gives CDR1 MNHNS, CDR2 SASEGT.

This clonotype was observed at least ten times. The chain couples TRBV5-1 to TRBJ2-1; D not resolved. Germline CDR1 reads SGHRS; CDR2 reads YFSETQ. Trimming removed 4 bases from V and 2 bases from J, with 13 bases in between. The CDR3 spans 15 residues. The CDR3 here is CASSLQPSAYNEQFF. The DNA of the CDR3 is TGCGCCAGCAGCCTTCAGCCGTCGGCCTACAATGAGCAGTTCTTC.

This clonotype was found many times. V and J are TRBV3-1 and TRBJ2-3, with a possible D match to TRBD1 (6 bases). CDR1 LGHDT and CDR2 YNNKEL come from the germline V gene (reference sequence). Trimming cost V 3 bases and J 4 bases, with 11 bases left between them. The CDR3 is 14 residues long. This CDR3 is CASSQLKGADTQYF. CDR3 bases: TGTGCCAGCAGCCAGCTTAAGGGGGCAGATACGCAGTATTTT.

The rearrangement uses TRBV6-1 and TRBJ1-1; D gene uncertain. The CDR3 is made up of 14 amino acids. In germline, CDR1 is MNHNS, CDR2 SASEGT. Trimming left V 4 bases short and J 1 base short, with 10 bases between. The CDR3 protein is CASSALHGNTEAFF. CDR3 bases: TGTGCCAGCAGTGCCCTACATGGGAACACTGAAGCTTTCTTT.

In the case of this clonotype: Since a much larger clone is just one base distant, this may be a read error. The chain combines TRBV10-1 with TRBJ2-1; 9 nucleotides line up with TRBD2. Per germline, CDR1 WNHNN and CDR2 SYGVQD (reference sequence). The CDR3 is 11 amino acids. Unmatched junction bases numbered 10, after V lost 10 bases and J lost 15 bases. Here the CDR3 reads CATASGKRRFF. The CDR3 DNA reads TGCGCCACTGCTAGCGGGAAGAGGAGGTTCTTC.

This clonotype has ten or more counts. The chain has TRBV4-2 and TRBJ2-1, with 9 nucleotides matching TRBD2. This CDR3 has 15 residues. The germline V gene encodes CDR1 LGHNA and CDR2 YNFKEQ. Trimming took 4 bases from V and 0 from J; bases not matched to a gene: 1. For the CDR3, the DNA is TGTGCCAGCAGCCCTAGCGGGATCTCCTACAATGAGCAGTTCTTC. It encodes CASSPSGISYNEQFF.